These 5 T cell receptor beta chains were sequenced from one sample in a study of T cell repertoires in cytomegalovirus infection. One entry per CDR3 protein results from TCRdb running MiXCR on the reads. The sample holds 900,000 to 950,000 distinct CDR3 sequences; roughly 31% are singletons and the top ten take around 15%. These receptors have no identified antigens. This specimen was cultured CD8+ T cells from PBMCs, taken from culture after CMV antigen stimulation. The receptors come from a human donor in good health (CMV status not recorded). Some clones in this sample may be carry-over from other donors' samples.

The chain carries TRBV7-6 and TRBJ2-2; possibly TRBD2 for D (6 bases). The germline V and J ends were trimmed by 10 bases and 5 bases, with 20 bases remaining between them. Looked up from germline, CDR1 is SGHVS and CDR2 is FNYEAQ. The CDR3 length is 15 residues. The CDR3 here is CATSLGTFSTGELFF. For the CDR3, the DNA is TGTGCCACCTCCTTGGGGACTTTCTCGACCGGGGAGCTGTTTTTT.

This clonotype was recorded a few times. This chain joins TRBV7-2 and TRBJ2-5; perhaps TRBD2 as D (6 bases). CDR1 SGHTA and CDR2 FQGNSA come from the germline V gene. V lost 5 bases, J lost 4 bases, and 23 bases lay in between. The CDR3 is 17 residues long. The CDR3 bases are TGTGCCAGCAGCCCTTACGGGACTCTCCTTGGGCGAGAGACCCAGTACTTC. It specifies CASSPYGTLLGRETQYF.

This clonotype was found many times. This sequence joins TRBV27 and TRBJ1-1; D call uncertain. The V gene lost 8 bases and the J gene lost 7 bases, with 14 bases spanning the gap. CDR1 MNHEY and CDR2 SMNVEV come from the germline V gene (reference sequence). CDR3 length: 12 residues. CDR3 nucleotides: TGTGCCAGCGGATTCGGAGGGCTTGAAGCTTTCTTT. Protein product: CASGFGGLEAFF.

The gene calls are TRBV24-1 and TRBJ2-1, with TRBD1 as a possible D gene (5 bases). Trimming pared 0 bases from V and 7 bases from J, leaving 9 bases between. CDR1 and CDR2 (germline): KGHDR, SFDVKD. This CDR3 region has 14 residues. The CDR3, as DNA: TGTGCCACCAGTGATTTGCAGCAGGGAAATGAGCAGTTCTTC. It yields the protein CATSDLQQGNEQFF.

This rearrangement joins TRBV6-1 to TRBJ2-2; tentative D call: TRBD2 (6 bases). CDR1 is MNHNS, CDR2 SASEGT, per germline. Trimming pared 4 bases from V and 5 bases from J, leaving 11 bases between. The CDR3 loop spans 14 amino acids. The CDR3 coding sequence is TGTGCCAGCAGTGCTAGCGAGGGGACCGGGGAGCTGTTTTTT. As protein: CASSASEGTGELFF.